The T cell receptor beta chain described here comes from a study of T cell responses to AZD1222 COVID-19 vaccine. Overall study results and limits: At study baseline, merely more than 5 AZD1222 recipients were seropositive. Females outnumbered males among donors, who were mostly white British; clonal diversity was possibly underestimated.

Measured with immunoSEQ multiplex PCR; TCRdb has only the in-frame clones, and not every one. The top ten clones hold 0.85% to 1.1% of a sample with 150,000 to 200,000 clones, 87% of them seen once. About this clone itself: Its matching antigen is unknown.

Trimming at V came to 5 bases and at J to 4 bases, leaving 7 bases not matched to a gene. CDR3 length: 15 residues. Germline V CDR1 and CDR2: MDHEN, SYDVKM. Specimen: peripheral blood, collected 28 days after the second AZD1222 dose. The clonotype was recovered from an adult who received the AZD1222 COVID-19 vaccine. V is TRBV28 and J is TRBJ2-7; TRBD2 aligns across 11 bases. CDR3 in amino acids: CASSPPGTSGYEQYF. The CDR3 DNA reads as TGTGCCAGCAGTCCACCAGGGACTAGCGGTTACGAGCAGTACTTC.